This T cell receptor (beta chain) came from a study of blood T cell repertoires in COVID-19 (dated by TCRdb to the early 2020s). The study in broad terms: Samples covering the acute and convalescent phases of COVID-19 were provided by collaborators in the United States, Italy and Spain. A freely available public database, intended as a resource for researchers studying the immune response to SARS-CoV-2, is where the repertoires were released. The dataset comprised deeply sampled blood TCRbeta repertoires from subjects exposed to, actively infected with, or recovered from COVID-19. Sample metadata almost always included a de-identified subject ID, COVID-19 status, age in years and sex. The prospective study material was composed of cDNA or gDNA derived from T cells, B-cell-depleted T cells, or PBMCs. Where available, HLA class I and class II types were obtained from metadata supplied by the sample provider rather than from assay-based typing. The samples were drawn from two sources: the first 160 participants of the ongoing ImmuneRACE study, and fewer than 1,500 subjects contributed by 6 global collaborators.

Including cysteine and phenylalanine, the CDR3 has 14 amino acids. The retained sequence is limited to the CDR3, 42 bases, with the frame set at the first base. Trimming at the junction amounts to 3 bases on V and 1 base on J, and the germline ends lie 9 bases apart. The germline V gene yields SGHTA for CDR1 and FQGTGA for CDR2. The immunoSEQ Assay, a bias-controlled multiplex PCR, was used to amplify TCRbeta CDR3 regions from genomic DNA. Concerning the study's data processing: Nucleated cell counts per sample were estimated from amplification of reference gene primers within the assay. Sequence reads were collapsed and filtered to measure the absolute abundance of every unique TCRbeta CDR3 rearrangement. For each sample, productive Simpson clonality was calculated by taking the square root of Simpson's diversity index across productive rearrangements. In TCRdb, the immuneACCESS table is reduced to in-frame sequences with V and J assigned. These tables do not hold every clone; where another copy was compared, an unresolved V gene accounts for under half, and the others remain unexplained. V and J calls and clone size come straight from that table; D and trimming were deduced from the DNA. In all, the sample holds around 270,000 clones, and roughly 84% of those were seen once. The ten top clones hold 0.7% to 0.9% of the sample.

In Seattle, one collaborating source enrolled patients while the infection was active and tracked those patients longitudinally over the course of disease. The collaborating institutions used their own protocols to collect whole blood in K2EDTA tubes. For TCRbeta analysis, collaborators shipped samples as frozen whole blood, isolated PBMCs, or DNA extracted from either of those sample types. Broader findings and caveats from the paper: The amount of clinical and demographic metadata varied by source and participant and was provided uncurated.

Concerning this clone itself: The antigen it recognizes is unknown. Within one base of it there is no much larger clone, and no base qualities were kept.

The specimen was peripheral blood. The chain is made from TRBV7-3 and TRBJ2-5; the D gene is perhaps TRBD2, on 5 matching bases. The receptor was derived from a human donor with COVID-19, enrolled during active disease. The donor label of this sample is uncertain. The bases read TGTGCCAGCAGCTTGGCGGGTCTCCAAGAGACCCAGTACTTC. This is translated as CASSLAGLQETQYF.